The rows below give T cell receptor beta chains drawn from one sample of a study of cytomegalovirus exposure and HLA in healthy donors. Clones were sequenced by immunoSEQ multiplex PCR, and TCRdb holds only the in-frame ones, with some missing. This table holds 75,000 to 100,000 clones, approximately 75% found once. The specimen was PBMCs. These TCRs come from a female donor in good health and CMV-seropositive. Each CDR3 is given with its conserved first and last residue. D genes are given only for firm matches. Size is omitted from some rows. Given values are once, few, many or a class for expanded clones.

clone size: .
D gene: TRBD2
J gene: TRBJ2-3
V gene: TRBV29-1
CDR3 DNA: TGCAGCTCGACCGCTAGCGGGGGCCCAGATACGCAGTATTTT
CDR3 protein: CSSTASGGPDTQYF

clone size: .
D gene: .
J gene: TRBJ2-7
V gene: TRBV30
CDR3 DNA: TGTGCCTGGAGTGCCTCTTGGCGCGGTAGCTCCTACGAGCAGTACTTC
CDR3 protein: CAWSASWRGSSYEQYF

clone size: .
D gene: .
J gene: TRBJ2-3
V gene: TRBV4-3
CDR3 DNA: TGCGCCAGCAGCCAAGATCGCCCGGCAAGCTACAGGGGCACAGATACGCAGTATTTT
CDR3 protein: CASSQDRPASYRGTDTQYF

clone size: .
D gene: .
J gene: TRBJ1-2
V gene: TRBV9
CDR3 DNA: TGTGCCAGCAGCGCAAACCCGACAGGCCGCTATGGCTACACCTTC
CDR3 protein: CASSANPTGRYGYTF

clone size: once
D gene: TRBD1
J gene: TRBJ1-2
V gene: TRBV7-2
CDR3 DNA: TGTGCCAGCAGCCTTAGGACAGGGTTCAACTATGGCTACACCTTC
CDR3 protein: CASSLRTGFNYGYTF

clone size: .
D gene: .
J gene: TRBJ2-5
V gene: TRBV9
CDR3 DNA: TGTGCCAGCAGCGTAGGGGGGGACCAAGAGACCCAGTACTTC
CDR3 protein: CASSVGGDQETQYF

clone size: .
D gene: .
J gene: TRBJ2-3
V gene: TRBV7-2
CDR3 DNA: TGTGCCAGCAGCGTAGATTCTAGCGGCACAGATACGCAGTATTTT
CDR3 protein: CASSVDSSGTDTQYF

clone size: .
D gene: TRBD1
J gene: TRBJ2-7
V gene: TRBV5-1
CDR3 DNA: TGCGCCAGCAGCGGGGGGGGACAGGGGAGCTCCTACGAGCAGTACTTC
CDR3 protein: CASSGGGQGSSYEQYF

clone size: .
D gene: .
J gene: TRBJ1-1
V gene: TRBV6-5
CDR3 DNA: TGTGCCAGCAGTTATACGGGGGAAGCTTTCTTT
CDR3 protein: CASSYTGEAFF

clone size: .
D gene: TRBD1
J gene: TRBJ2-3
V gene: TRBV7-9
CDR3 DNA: TGTGCCAGCAGCTCGACTGGACAGGCTACAGATACGCAGTATTTT
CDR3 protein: CASSSTGQATDTQYF

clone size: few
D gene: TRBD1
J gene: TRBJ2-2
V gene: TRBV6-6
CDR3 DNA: TGTGCCAGCAGAAGCCCGACGGGGACAGTGACCGGGGAGCTGTTTTTT
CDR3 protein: CASRSPTGTVTGELFF

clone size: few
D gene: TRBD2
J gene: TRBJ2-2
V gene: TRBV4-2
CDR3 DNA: TGTGCCAGCAGCCCCGGACTAGCGGGGGGGAACACCGGGGAGCTGTTTTTT
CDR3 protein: CASSPGLAGGNTGELFF

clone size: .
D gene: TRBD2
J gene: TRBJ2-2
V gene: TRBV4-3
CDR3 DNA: TGCGCCAGCAGCCAAAACCGGGACCCAACGCGGGAGGGGGAGCTGTTTTTT
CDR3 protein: CASSQNRDPTREGELFF

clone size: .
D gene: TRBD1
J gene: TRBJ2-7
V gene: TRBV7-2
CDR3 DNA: TGTGCCAGCAGTATCGACAGGGGGACCTACGAGCAGTACTTC
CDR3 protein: CASSIDRGTYEQYF

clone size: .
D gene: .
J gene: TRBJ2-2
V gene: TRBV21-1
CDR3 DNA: TGTGCCAGCCCCAGTCGCCCCGGGGAGCTGTTTTTT
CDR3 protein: CASPSRPGELFF

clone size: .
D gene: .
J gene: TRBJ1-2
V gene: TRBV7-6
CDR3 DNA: TGTGCCAGCAGCTTAGATGCGGGGGACTATGGCTACACCTTC
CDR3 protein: CASSLDAGDYGYTF

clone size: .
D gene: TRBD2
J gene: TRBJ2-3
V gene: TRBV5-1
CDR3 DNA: TGCGCCAGCAGCTCCCAGCGGGAGGGCCACACAGATACGCAGTATTTT
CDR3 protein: CASSSQREGHTDTQYF

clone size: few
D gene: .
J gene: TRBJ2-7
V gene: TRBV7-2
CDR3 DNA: TGTGCCAGCAGCTTAGTATACGGGAGTAGGGACGAGCAGTACTTC
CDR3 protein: CASSLVYGSRDEQYF

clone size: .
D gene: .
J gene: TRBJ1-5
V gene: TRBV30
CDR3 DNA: TGTGCCTGGAGTTCCCAGGATAATCAGCCCCAGCATTTT
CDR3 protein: CAWSSQDNQPQHF

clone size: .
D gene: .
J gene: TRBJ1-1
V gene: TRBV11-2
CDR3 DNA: TGTGCCAGCAGCACGCGGGATTTTAGCCTTGAAGCTTTCTTT
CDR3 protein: CASSTRDFSLEAFF

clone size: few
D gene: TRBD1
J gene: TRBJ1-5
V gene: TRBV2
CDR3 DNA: TGTGCCAGCAGTCCATCCGGGACAGGGTATCAGCCCCAGCATTTT
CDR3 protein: CASSPSGTGYQPQHF